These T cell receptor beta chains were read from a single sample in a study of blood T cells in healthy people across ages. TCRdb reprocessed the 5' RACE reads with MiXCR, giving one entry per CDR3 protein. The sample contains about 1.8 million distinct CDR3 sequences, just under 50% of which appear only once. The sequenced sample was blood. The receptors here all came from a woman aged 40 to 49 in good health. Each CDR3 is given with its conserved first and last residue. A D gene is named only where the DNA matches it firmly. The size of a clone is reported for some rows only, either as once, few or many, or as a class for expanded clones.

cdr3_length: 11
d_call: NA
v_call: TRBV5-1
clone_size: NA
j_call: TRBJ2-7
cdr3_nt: TGCGCCAGCAGCCCCGACCGAGGTTTGTATTTT
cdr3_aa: CASSPDRGLYF

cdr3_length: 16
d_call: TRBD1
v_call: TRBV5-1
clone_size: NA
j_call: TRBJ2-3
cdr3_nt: TGCGCCAGCAGCTTGCCCCGGGACAGAAGCACAGATACGCAGTATTTT
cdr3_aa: CASSLPRDRSTDTQYF

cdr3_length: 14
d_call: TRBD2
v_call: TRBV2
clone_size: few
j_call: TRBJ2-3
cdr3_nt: TGTGCCACCCACCTAGCGGGGGGCACAGATACGCAGTATTTT
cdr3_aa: CATHLAGGTDTQYF

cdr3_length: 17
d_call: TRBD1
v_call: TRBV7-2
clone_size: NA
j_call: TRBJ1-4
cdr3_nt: TGTGCCAGCAGTATAGACAGGGCCTCTGCAACTAATGAAAAACTGTTTTTT
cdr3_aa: CASSIDRASATNEKLFF

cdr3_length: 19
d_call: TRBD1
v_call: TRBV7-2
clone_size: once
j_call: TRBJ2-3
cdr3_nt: TGTGCCAGTTTCTCGGAGGCGTGGACAGGGGGCCCGCGGCCAGATACGCAGTATTTT
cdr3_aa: CASFSEAWTGGPRPDTQYF

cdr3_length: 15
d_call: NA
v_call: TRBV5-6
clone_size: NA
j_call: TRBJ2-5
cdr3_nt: TGTGCCAGCAGCTTTCAGGGGGGCCATCAAGAGACCCAGTACTTC
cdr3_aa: CASSFQGGHQETQYF

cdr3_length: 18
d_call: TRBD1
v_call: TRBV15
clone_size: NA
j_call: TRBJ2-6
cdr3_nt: TGTGCCACCAGCAGAGATCGTCTCGGCAGGGGGCGGGCCAACGTCCTGACTTTC
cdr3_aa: CATSRDRLGRGRANVLTF

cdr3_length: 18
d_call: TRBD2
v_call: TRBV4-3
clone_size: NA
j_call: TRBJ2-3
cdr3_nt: TGCGCCAGCAGCCACGGACGAGCGGGACTAGCGGGGGACGATACGCAGTATTTT
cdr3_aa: CASSHGRAGLAGDDTQYF

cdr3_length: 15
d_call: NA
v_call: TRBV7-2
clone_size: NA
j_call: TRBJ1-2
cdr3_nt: TGTGCCAGCAGCTTAAGTACAGGGCACCCCTATGGCTACACCTTC
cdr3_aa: CASSLSTGHPYGYTF

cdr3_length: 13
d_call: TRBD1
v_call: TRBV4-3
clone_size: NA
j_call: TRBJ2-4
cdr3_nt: TGCGCCAGCAGCCAGGACGGACAGGGATCGCAGTACTTC
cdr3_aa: CASSQDGQGSQYF

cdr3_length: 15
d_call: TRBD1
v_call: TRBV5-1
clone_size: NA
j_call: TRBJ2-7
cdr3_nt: TGCGCCAGCACTCATTCCGGGACAGGGGGTGACGAGCAGTACTTC
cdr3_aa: CASTHSGTGGDEQYF

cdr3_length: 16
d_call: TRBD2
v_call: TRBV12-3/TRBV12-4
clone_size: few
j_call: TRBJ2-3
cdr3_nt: TGTGCCAGCAGTGGGCGAGCGGGGGGGCGAACAGATACGCAGTATTTT
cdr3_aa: CASSGRAGGRTDTQYF

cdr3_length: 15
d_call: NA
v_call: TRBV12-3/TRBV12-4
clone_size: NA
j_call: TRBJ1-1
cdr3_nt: TGTGCCAGCAGTGCCCGGGCGGGGGGAGGCACTGAAGCTTTCTTT
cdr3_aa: CASSARAGGGTEAFF

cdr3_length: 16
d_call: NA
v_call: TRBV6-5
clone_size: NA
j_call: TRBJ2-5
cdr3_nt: TGTGCCAGCAGTTACGGGGGGACAGAGCTACAAGAGACCCAGTACTTC
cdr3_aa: CASSYGGTELQETQYF

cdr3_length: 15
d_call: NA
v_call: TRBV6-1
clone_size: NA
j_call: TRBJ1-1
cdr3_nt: TGTGCCAGCAGCCCCCTGGACGAGGGATACACTGAAGCTTTCTTT
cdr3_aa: CASSPLDEGYTEAFF

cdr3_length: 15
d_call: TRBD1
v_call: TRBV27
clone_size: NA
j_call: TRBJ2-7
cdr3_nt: TGTGCCAGCAGTCTGTACGGACAGGGGGCCTACGAGCAGTACTTC
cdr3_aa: CASSLYGQGAYEQYF

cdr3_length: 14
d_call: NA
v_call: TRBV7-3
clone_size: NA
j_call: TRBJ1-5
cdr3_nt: TGTGCCAGCCCGACCGCGGAGGGCAGTCAGCCCCAGCATTTT
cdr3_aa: CASPTAEGSQPQHF

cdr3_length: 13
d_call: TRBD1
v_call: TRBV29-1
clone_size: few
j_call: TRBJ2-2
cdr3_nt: TGCAGCGTCGAGACAGGGGTGACCGGGGAGCTGTTTTTT
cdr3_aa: CSVETGVTGELFF

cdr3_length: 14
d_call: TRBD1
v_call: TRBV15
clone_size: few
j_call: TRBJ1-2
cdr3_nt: TGTGCCACCAGCAGAGATGGACAGGGCCATGGCTACACCTTC
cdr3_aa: CATSRDGQGHGYTF

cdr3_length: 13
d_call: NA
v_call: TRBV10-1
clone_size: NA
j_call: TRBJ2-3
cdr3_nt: TGCGCCGTAAGCGGTGATATCACAGATACGCAGTATTTT
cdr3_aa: CAVSGDITDTQYF

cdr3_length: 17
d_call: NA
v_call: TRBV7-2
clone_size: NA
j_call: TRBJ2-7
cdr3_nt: TGTGCCAGCAGCTTAAGGCTGCAAGACAGGCTTCCCTACGAGCAGTACTTC
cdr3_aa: CASSLRLQDRLPYEQYF

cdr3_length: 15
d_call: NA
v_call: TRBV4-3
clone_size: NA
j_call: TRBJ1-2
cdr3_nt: TGCGCCAGCAGCCAAATCCAGGGCACTAACTATGGCTACACCTTC
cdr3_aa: CASSQIQGTNYGYTF

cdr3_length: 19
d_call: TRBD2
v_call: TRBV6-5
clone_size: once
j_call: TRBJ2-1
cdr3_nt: TGTGCCAGCAGTTCCTCCGGGGGAGGGAGCACCGTTCCCGGCGATGAGCAGTTCTTC
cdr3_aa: CASSSSGGGSTVPGDEQFF

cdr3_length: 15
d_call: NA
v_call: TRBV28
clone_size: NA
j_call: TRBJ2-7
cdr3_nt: TGTGCCAGCAGTTTAGACGGGTCCGGCTCCTACGAGCAGTACTTC
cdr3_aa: CASSLDGSGSYEQYF

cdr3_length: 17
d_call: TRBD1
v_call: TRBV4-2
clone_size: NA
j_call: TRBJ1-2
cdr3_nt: TGTGCCAGCAGCCAAGAAGCGATTCGAGGGGGCGACTATGGCTACACCTTC
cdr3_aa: CASSQEAIRGGDYGYTF

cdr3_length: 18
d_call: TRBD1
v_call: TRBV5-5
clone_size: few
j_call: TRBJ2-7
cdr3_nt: TGTGCCAGCAGCTTTCTCTCTCAGGGACAGGGAGCCCAGGGCGAGCAGTACTTC
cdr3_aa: CASSFLSQGQGAQGEQYF

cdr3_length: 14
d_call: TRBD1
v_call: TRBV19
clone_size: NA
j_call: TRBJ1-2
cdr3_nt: TGTGCCAGTAGCATCAGACAGGGACCATATGGCTACACCTTC
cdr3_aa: CASSIRQGPYGYTF

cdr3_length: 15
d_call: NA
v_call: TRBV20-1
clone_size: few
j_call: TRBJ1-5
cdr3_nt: TGCAGTGCTAGTGCAGGGGCATCCAAGAATCAGCCCCAGCATTTT
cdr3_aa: CSASAGASKNQPQHF

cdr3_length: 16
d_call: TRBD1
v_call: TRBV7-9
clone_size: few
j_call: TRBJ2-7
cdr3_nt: TGTGCCAGCAGCTTAGCGAGCGCAGGGGGCGGATACGAGCAGTACTTC
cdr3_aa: CASSLASAGGGYEQYF

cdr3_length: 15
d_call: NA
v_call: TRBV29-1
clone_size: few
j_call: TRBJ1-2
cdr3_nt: TGCAGCGTTGAAGATGTCGGGGGAAAGAGCTGGGGCTACACCTTC
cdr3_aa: CSVEDVGGKSWGYTF

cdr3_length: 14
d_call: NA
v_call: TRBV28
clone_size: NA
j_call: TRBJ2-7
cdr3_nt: TGTGCCAGCAGTTTGGGTAGATGGGGCTACGAGCAGTACTTC
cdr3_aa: CASSLGRWGYEQYF

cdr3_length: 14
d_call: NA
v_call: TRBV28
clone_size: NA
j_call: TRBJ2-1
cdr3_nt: TGTGCCAGCAGACCTTATTCGGGCACCCATGAGCAGTTCTTC
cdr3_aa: CASRPYSGTHEQFF

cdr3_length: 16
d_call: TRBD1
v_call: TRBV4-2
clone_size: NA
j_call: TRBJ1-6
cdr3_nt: TGTGCCTGCAGCCTTAATCCGGGACAGGGCCCTAAGGGCCTCCACTTT
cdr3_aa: CACSLNPGQGPKGLHF

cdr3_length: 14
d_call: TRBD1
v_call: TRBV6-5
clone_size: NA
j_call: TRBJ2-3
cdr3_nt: TGTGCCAGCACCCAGGGGGTGGTCTCAGATACGCAGTATTTT
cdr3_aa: CASTQGVVSDTQYF

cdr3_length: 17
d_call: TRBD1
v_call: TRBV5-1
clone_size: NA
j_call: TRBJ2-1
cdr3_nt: TGCGCCAGCAGCAAGGGACAGCTACTCGCGGGCTACAATGAGCAGTTCTTC
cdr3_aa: CASSKGQLLAGYNEQFF

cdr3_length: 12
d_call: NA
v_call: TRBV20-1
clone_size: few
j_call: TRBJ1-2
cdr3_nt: TGCAGTGCGAGCAGACCTAACTATGGCTACACCTTC
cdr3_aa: CSASRPNYGYTF

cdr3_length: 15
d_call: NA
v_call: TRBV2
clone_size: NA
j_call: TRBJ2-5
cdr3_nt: TGTGCCAGCAGTGAAGCTTGGCGGGGCCTCAATGAGCAGTACTTC
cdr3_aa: CASSEAWRGLNEQYF

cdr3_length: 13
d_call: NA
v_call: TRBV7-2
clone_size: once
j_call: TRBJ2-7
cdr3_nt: TGTGCCAGCAGCGCCACACCCCGGTACGAGCAGTACTTC
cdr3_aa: CASSATPRYEQYF

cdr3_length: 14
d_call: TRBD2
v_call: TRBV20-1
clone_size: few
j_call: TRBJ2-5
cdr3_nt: TGCAGTGCCCGAGGTTGGGGGGGCCAAGAGACCCAGTACTTC
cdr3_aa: CSARGWGGQETQYF

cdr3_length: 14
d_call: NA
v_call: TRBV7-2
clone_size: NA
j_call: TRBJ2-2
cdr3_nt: TGTGCCAGCAGCGGGGACACAAACACCGGGGAGCTGTTTTTT
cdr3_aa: CASSGDTNTGELFF

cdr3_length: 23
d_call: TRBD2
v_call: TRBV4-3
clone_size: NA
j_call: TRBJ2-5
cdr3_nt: TGCGCCAGCAGCCAAGATATGAGCTTCCTGAGGCTAGCGGGGGGCCCCTACCAAGAGACCCAGTACTTC
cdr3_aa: CASSQDMSFLRLAGGPYQETQYF

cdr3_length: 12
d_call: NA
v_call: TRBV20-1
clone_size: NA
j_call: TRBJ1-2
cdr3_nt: TGCAGTGCTAGGGGAGGGCAAGGCGGCTACACCTTC
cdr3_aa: CSARGGQGGYTF

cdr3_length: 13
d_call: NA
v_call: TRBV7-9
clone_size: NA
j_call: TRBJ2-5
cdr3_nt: TGTGCCAGCAGCTTAACCACGAAAGAGACCCAGTACTTC
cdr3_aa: CASSLTTKETQYF

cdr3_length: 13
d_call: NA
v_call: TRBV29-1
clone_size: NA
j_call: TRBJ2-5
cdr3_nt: TGCAGCGTTGGGGGAGTACCAAAAGAGACCCAGTACTTC
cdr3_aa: CSVGGVPKETQYF

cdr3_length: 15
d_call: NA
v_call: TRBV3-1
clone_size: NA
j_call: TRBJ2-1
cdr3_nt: TGTGCCAGCAGCCAAGATAATAGGGTCTACAGTGAGCAGTTCTTC
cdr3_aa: CASSQDNRVYSEQFF

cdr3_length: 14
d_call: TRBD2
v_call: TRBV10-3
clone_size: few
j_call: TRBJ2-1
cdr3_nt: TGTGCCATCAGTGAGGGGGGGGAGTACAATGAGCAGTTCTTC
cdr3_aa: CAISEGGEYNEQFF

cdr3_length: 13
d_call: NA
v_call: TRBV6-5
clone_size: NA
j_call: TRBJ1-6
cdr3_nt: TGTGCCAGCAGTTACTCGCTGAATTCACCCCTCCACTTT
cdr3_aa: CASSYSLNSPLHF

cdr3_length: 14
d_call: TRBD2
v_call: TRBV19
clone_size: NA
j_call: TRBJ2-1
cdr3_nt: TGTGCCAGTAGTATGCTAGCGGAACACAGTGAGCAGTTCTTC
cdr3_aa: CASSMLAEHSEQFF

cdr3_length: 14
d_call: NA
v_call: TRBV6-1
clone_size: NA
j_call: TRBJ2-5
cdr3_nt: TGTGCCAGCAGACAACCTGGGGGGATCGAGACCCAGTACTTC
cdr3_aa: CASRQPGGIETQYF

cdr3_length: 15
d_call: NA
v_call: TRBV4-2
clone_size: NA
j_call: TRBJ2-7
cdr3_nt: TGTGCCAGCAGCCAAGAGTCAGGGTCACGGTACGAGCAGTACTTC
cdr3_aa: CASSQESGSRYEQYF

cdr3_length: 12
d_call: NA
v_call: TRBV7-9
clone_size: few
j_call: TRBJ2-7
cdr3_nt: TGTGCCAGCAGCCCGATCCCCTACGAGCAGTACTTC
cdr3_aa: CASSPIPYEQYF

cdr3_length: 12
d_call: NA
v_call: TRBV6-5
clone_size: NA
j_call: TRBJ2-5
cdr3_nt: TGTGCCAGCATCACAATCACCGGGGCCCAGTACTTC
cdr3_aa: CASITITGAQYF

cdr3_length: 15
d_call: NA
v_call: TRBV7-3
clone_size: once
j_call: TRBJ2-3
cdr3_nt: TGTGCCAGCGGCTTAGTGAGGGGGGGAACAGATACGCAGTATTTT
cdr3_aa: CASGLVRGGTDTQYF

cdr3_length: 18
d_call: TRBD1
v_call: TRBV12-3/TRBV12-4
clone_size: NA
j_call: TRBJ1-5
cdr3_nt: TGTGCCAGCAGTTCAGGACAGGTGGGACTTTCGAGCAATCAGCCCCAGCATTTT
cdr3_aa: CASSSGQVGLSSNQPQHF

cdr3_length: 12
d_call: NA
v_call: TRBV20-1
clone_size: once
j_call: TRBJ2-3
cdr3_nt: TGCAGTGCTAGTTCGGTGGGAGATACGCAGTATTTT
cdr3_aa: CSASSVGDTQYF

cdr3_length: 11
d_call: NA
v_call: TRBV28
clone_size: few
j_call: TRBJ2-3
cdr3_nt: TGTGCCAGCACTCTAGGCCATACGCAGTATTTT
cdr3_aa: CASTLGHTQYF

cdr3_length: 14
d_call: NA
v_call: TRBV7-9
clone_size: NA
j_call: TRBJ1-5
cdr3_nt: TGTGCCAGCAGCTTAGACGCCGGTAATCAGCCCCAGCATTTT
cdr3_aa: CASSLDAGNQPQHF

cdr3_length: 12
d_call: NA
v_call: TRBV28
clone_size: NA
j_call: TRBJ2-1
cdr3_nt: TGTGCCAGCAGTTTAAACGATCCCAAGCAGTTCTTC
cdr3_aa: CASSLNDPKQFF

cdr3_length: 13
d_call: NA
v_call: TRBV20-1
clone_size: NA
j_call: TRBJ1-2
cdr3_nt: TGCAGTGCTAGGATTAGGAGAGTAGGCGGCTACACCTTC
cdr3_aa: CSARIRRVGGYTF